The sequence of this T cell receptor (beta chain) was determined in a study of technical replicates of blood from four donors. TCRdb's table, derived via immunoSEQ multiplex PCR, lists solely in-frame clones and lacks some. The sample records 40,000 to 60,000 clones, roughly 92% being singletons. Per germline, CDR1 SGHRS and CDR2 YFSETQ. This CDR3 is built from 14 residues. Trimming shortened V by 0 bases and J by 6 bases, and 13 bases separated the two germline ends. This TCR was sampled from a human donor in good health. Some clones in this sample may be carry-over from other donors' samples. J is TRBJ2-7 and V is TRBV5-1; D might be TRBD1 (5 bases). The material sequenced was PBMCs. The chain's CDR3 is CASSLGQGIGEQYF. The CDR3 DNA follows: TGCGCCAGCAGCTTGGGCCAGGGTATAGGCGAGCAGTACTTC.